The 19 T cell receptor beta chains in this list originate from one sample, sequenced in a study of Ad26.COV2.S vaccination and SARS-CoV-2 variants. The treatment here: roughly 20 received Ad26.COV2.S at low or high dose, single or two shots; several received placebo; per-sample allocation not given. Following the first vaccine or placebo injection, samples were taken on day 63. The protocol was immunoSEQ multiplex PCR, while the TCRdb copy is restricted to in-frame clones and leaves out a portion. The table records some 640,000 clones, roughly 90% of them present only once. The starting material was peripheral blood, obtained in a trial of Ad26.COV2.S vaccine versus placebo. The origin of the receptors is a person between 18 and 60 years old who received the Ad26.COV2.S COVID-19 vaccine or a placebo.

This clone was observed a single time. The rearrangement uses TRBV6-5 and TRBJ2-1; weak D call: TRBD2 (6 bases). From germline, CDR1 is MNHEY and CDR2 SVGAGI. V dropped 8 bases and J dropped 6 bases, with 17 bases sitting between them. The CDR3 is made up of 14 amino acids. The CDR3 coding sequence is TGTGCCAGCCGTACAACCGGGACTCCCAATGAGCAGTTCTTC. Protein sequence: CASRTTGTPNEQFF.

V usage is TRBV6-5 and J usage is TRBJ2-1; 10 nucleotides line up with TRBD1. V was pared by 6 bases and J by 10 bases, with 6 bases of the junction left unmatched. Per germline, CDR1 MNHEY and CDR2 SVGAGI. The CDR3 is 13 amino acids. CDR3 DNA sequence: TGTGCCAGCAGGGGACAGGGGTCCGGGGAGCAGTTCTTC. Residues: CASRGQGSGEQFF.

This chain connects TRBV7-2 to TRBJ2-7; no reliable D call. The germline V gene has CDR1 SGHTA and CDR2 FQGNSA. The CDR3 has 14 amino acids. The V and J ends lost 5 bases and 2 bases respectively, with 13 bases between them. CDR3 coding DNA: TGTGCCAGCAGCGAGCTACGGGTCGCCTACGAGCAGTACTTC. This codes for CASSELRVAYEQYF.

V usage is TRBV6-1 and J usage is TRBJ1-1; a possible D gene is TRBD1 (6 bases). The V and J ends lost 10 bases and 3 bases respectively, with 21 bases between them. The CDR3 has 15 residues. Germline-derived CDR1 and CDR2 are MNHNS and SASEGT. CDR3: CATEGGLLRDTEAFF. The CDR3 DNA sequence: TGTGCCACCGAGGGGGGCCTTCTACGGGACACTGAAGCTTTCTTT.

The chain couples TRBV18 to TRBJ1-1; 7 nucleotides line up with TRBD1. This CDR3 is built from 13 residues. Germline V lookup: CDR1 KGHSH, CDR2 LQKENI. V was clipped by 6 bases and J by 3 bases; unmatched bases: 4. The CDR3 DNA reads as TGTGCCAGCTCGTACAGGGGTGACACTGAAGCTTTCTTT. This sequence encodes CASSYRGDTEAFF.

V gene TRBV7-9 combines with J gene TRBJ2-6, with unresolved D. This CDR3 contains 17 residues. Deletions cut 5 bases from V and 0 bases from J, with 14 bases between. Germline values: CDR1 SEHNR, CDR2 FQNEAQ (reference sequence). This CDR3 is CASSLRPVPSGANVLTF. DNA of the CDR3: TGTGCCAGCAGCCTCCGACCTGTACCCTCTGGGGCCAACGTCCTGACTTTC.

The chain carries TRBV3-1 (or the pseudogene TRBV3-2) and TRBJ2-7; either TRBD1 or TRBD2 may fit D (5 bases each). Germline V gene data show CDR1 as LGHDT and CDR2 as YNNKEL (reference sequence). Trimming took 0 bases from V and 3 from J, leaving 12 bases between them. The CDR3 spans 15 residues. The CDR3 DNA reads TGTGCCAGCAGCCAAGAAGGGACCCGGAGCTACGAGCAGTACTTC. Its translation is CASSQEGTRSYEQYF.

As to this clone: Additional DNA sequences in this sample encode the identical CDR3. The chain combines TRBV3-1 (or the pseudogene TRBV3-2) with TRBJ2-7; TRBD2 is a possible D gene (5 bases). V was shortened by 4 bases and J by 2 bases, with 6 bases between the two germline ends. The germline V gene encodes CDR1 LGHDT and CDR2 YNNKEL (reference sequence). The CDR3 has 12 amino acids. CDR3 loop: CASSLGTYEQYF. For the CDR3, the DNA is TGTGCCAGCAGCCTCGGGACCTACGAGCAGTACTTC.

The chain uses TRBV10-1 and TRBJ1-6; 8 bases match TRBD1. Germline assignment: CDR1 WNHNN and CDR2 SYGVQD (reference sequence). CDR3 length: 14 amino acids. J gave up 7 bases and V 5 bases, and 4 bases lay outside the gene matches. DNA of the CDR3: TGCGCCAGCAGTCAGGACAGGGAAAATTCACCCCTCCACTTT. The encoded protein is CASSQDRENSPLHF.

This sequence joins TRBV5-1 and TRBJ1-2; weak D call: TRBD1 (5 bases). The CDR3 spans 13 residues. CDR1 and CDR2 (germline): SGHRS, YFSETQ. Trimming cost V 5 bases and J 4 bases, with 12 bases left between them. The DNA of the CDR3 is TGCGCCAGCAGGCGACCAGGGACCTATGGCTACACCTTC. This translates into CASRRPGTYGYTF.

J is TRBJ2-7 and V is TRBV4-3; perhaps TRBD2 as D (6 bases). V was shortened by 1 base and J by 0 bases, with 10 bases between the two germline ends. Per the germline V gene, CDR1 is LGHNA and CDR2 is YSLEER. The CDR3 extends over 15 amino acids. The CDR3 region has the DNA TGCGCCAGCAGCCAAGGACGGGGGTCCTCCTACGAGCAGTACTTC. Translated, it gives CASSQGRGSSYEQYF.

This chain uses TRBV4-3 with TRBJ2-3; 7 bases are shared with TRBD1. The V and J ends lost 4 bases and 2 bases, in that order; junction bases with no gene match: 6. Germline CDR1 LGHNA, CDR2 YSLEER. This CDR3 is 15 amino acids long. The CDR3, as DNA: TGCGCCAGCAGCCTCGGACAGGCAAACACAGATACGCAGTATTTT. Its protein is CASSLGQANTDTQYF.

The V and J genes are TRBV11-2 and TRBJ2-1, with 8 bases aligning to TRBD2. Germline V gene data show CDR1 as SGHAT and CDR2 as FQNNGV. This CDR3 region has 15 residues. The V segment lost 7 bases and the J segment 3 bases; nucleotides outside the gene matches: 8. The CDR3 region has the DNA TGTGCCAGCATCCACGCGGGGGGCCGCTACAATGAGCAGTTCTTC. As protein: CASIHAGGRYNEQFF.

The chain employs TRBV6-5 and TRBJ2-6, with D uncertain. Between the trimmed V and J ends, which lost 4 bases and 2 bases, there was a span of 12 bases. The CDR3 covers 16 residues. CDR1 and CDR2 (germline): MNHEY, SVGAGI. In nucleotides, the CDR3 is TGTGCCAGCAGTTCAGGCTATCTGACTGGGGCCAACGTCCTGACTTTC. Translated, it gives CASSSGYLTGANVLTF.

The rearrangement links TRBV18 to TRBJ2-7; D possibly uses TRBD1 or TRBD2 (5 bases each). Germline loops: CDR1 KGHSH, CDR2 LQKENI. The CDR3 spans 15 residues. V lost 3 bases and J 2 bases, leaving 14 bases between the germline ends. CDR3 region: CASSPPGQDPYEQYF. The CDR3 bases are TGTGCCAGCTCACCTCCGGGGCAGGACCCCTACGAGCAGTACTTC.

J is TRBJ1-3 and V is TRBV10-3; TRBD1 matches 9 bases. Per the germline V gene, CDR1 is ENHRY and CDR2 is SYGVKD. The CDR3 runs 14 residues. The V segment lost 10 bases and the J segment 4 bases; nucleotides outside the gene matches: 8. The CDR3 nucleotides read TGTGCCACCGGAATGGACAGGGGAGGAAACACCATATATTTT. Protein: CATGMDRGGNTIYF.

To note about this clone: The sample holds other DNA sequences that translate to the same CDR3. The rearrangement links TRBV24-1 to TRBJ2-2; 10 bases map to TRBD1. J was trimmed by 6 bases and V by 4 bases; bases with no gene match: 4. Per germline, CDR1 KGHDR and CDR2 SFDVKD. The CDR3 length is 15 residues. DNA of the CDR3: TGTGCCACCAGTGACCCCGGACAGGGGGCCGGGGAGCTGTTTTTT. The encoded protein is CATSDPGQGAGELFF.

This sequence joins TRBV7-8 and TRBJ2-5; no reliable D call. Deletions cut 4 bases from V and 7 bases from J, with 19 bases between. Looked up from germline, CDR1 is SGHVS and CDR2 is FQNEAQ. The CDR3 contains 15 residues. The CDR3 spells CASSYPDGVRGTQYF. The CDR3 nucleotides read TGTGCCAGCAGCTACCCGGACGGAGTCCGAGGGACCCAGTACTTC.

The genes are TRBV29-1 and TRBJ1-2; D remains ambiguous. CDR1 and CDR2 (germline): SQVTM, ANQGSEA. The CDR3 loop spans 10 amino acids. Trimming cost V 4 bases and J 8 bases, with 8 bases left between them. The chain's CDR3 is CSVAGGGYTF. CDR3 in DNA: TGCAGCGTTGCTGGCGGCGGCTACACCTTC.